The rows below give T cell receptor beta chains drawn from one sample of a study of regulatory T cells in long-lasting Graves disease. TCRdb re-called the multiplex PCR reads through MiXCR, storing one row per CDR3 protein. Of about 540,000 distinct CDR3 sequences listed, 13% are singletons. A further study also used this sample, focusing on T cells in Graves' hyperthyroidism and ophthalmopathy.

The material was peripheral blood mononuclear cells (PBMCs), obtained at new diagnosis, from a patient treated with antithyroid drugs. All receptors derive from a man younger than 40 with Graves disease. Each CDR3 is given without its conserved first and last residue. Each record gives: V gene, clone size, J gene, CDR3 length, CDR3 protein. Rows give clone size only sometimes, using once, few, many, or a class for an expanded clone.

>TRBV30|many|TRBJ2-1|10
AWSRPGLEQF
>TRBV6-2/TRBV6-3|many|TRBJ1-1|11
ASGDRGLSEAF
>TRBV10-2|-|TRBJ2-2|13
ASMGVLLNTGELF
>TRBV10-1|-|TRBJ2-3|13
ASSTGTSFGDTQY
>TRBV20-1|many|TRBJ2-7|13
SARDYIGTSGEQY
>TRBV27|many|TRBJ2-4|14
ASSSKGQGSRNIQY
>TRBV9|-|TRBJ2-7|14
ASSVAPQGRDYEQY
>TRBV19|few|TRBJ2-5|11
ASSIAEQETQY
>TRBV6-2/TRBV6-3|-|TRBJ1-5|11
ASSVPGEQPQH
>TRBV15|many|TRBJ2-3|13
ATKSGTGPTDTQY
>TRBV7-9|many|TRBJ2-2|12
ASSLGGYTGELF
>TRBV12-3/TRBV12-4|many|TRBJ2-1|12
ASSLWSTRNEQF
>TRBV20-1|few|TRBJ1-2|10
SAGEDLYGYT
>TRBV9|few|TRBJ2-7|11
ASSPNPSGEQY
>TRBV20-1|-|TRBJ1-1|12
SAPLRNMNTEAF
>TRBV20-1|many|TRBJ2-1|13
SARSPRQINNEQF
>TRBV6-1|-|TRBJ2-7|13
ASRSRTERAYEQY
>TRBV12-3/TRBV12-4|many|TRBJ1-1|13
ASSLGAGVNTEAF
>TRBV5-6|few|TRBJ1-2|14
ASSLASTAKYYGYT
>TRBV12-5|many|TRBJ2-7|10
ASGRQTYEQY
>TRBV30|few|TRBJ1-5|12
AWSTDSLSQPQH
>TRBV20-1|many|TRBJ2-3|13
SAPPWTGRTDTQY
>TRBV7-9|many|TRBJ1-1|12
ATLEGDRNTEAF
>TRBV30|-|TRBJ1-4|12
AWDDALGSEKLF
>TRBV7-7|-|TRBJ2-1|12
ASSPALGDIEQF
>TRBV24-1|-|TRBJ2-1|12
ATSALNPYNEQF
>TRBV27|-|TRBJ2-3|13
ATYSTSAVADTQY
>TRBV28|many|TRBJ2-3|12
ASRSGGPGDTQY
>TRBV6-2/TRBV6-3|many|TRBJ2-1|13
ASSYGSKVTGEQF
>TRBV2|many|TRBJ2-3|12
ASSADRGTDTQY
>TRBV7-9|many|TRBJ2-5|15
ASSSPAWGGTQETQY
>TRBV4-2|-|TRBJ2-7|13
ASSQDWGQGNEQY
>TRBV12-3/TRBV12-4|many|TRBJ2-2|13
ASRPGTSGAGELF
>TRBV20-1|few|TRBJ1-2|11
SARASSLYGYT
>TRBV4-1|-|TRBJ1-1|8
ASSQERTF
>TRBV28|-|TRBJ2-7|13
ASRWTSGRRYEQY
>TRBV2|many|TRBJ1-2|8
ASKEQTPR
>TRBV27|-|TRBJ1-5|14
ASNLSSDRLYQPQH
>TRBV7-2|many|TRBJ2-5|13
ASRASGTVQETQY
>TRBV6-1|many|TRBJ2-7|12
ASRNSRDPYEQY